This T cell receptor beta chain was recorded in a study of CD8+ T cells in alopecia areata. Sequencing used cDNA as its template, made by extracting RNA and reverse transcribing it. Generated by immunoSEQ multiplex PCR, the TCRdb table keeps only in-frame clones and is missing some. The sample includes 20,000 to 30,000 clones, roughly 52% of them seen just once. Germline loops: CDR1 SNHLY, CDR2 FYNNEI. With 4 bases clipped from V and 10 bases from J, the junction kept 5 bases outside the gene matches. The CDR3 length is 14 residues. V usage is TRBV2 and J usage is TRBJ2-1, with TRBD2 matching 12 bases. The origin of this receptor is a human donor with alopecia areata. The sample taken for sequencing was NKG2D-high CD8+ T cells sorted from blood. DNA for the CDR3: TGTGCCAGCAGTGTCCGACTAGCGGGAGTGGAGCAGTTCTTC. As protein: CASSVRLAGVEQFF. The full variable domain, its missing parts supplied by reference TRBV2 and TRBJ2-1, is EPEVTQTPSHQVTQMGQEVILRCVPISNHLYFYWYRQILGQKVEFLVSFYNNEISEKSEIFDDQFSVERPDGSNFTLKIRSTKLEDSAMYFCASSVRLAGVEQFFGPGTRLTVL.